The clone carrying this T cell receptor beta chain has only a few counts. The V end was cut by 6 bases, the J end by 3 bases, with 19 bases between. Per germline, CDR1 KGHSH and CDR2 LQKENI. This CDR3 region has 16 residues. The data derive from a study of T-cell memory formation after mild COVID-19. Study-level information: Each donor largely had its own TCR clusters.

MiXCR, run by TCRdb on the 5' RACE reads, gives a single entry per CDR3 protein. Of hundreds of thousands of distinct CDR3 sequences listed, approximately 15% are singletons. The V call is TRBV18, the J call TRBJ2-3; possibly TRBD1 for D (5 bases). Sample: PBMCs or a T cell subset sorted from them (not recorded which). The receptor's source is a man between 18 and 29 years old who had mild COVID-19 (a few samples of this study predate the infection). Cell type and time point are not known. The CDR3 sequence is CASSPPGAEWTDTQYF. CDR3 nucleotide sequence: TGTGCCAGCTCTCCTCCTGGGGCAGAGTGGACAGATACGCAGTATTTT.